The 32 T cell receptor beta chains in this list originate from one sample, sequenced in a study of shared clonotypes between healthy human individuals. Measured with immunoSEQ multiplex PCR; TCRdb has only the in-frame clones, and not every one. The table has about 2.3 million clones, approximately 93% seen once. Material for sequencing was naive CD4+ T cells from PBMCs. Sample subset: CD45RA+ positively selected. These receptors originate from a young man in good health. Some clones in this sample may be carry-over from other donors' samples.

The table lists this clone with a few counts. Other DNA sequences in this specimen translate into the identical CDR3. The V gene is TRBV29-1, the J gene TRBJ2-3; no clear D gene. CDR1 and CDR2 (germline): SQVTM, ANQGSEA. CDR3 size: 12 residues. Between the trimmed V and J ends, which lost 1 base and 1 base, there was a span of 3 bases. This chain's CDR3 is CSVEGGTDTQYF. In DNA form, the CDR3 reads TGCAGCGTTGAAGGGGGCACAGATACGCAGTATTTT.

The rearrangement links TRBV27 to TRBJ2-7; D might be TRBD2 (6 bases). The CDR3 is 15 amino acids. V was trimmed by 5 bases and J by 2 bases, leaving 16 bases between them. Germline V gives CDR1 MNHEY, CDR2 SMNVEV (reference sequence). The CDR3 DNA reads TGTGCCAGCAGTCTCACGGGGCGCGGGGCCTACGAGCAGTACTTC. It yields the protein CASSLTGRGAYEQYF.

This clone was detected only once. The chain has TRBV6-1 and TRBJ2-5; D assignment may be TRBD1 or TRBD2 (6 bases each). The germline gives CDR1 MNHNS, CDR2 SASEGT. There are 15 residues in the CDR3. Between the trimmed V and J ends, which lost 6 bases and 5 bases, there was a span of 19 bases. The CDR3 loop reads CASRPIGQGGETQYF. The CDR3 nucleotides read TGTGCCAGCAGACCTATCGGACAAGGGGGGGAGACCCAGTACTTC.

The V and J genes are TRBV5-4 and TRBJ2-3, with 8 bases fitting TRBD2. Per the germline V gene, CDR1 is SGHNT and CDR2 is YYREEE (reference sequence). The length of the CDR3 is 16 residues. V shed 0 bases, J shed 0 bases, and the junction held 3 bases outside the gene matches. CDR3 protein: CASSLGTSRSTDTQYF. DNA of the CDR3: TGTGCCAGCAGCTTGGGGACTAGCAGAAGCACAGATACGCAGTATTTT.

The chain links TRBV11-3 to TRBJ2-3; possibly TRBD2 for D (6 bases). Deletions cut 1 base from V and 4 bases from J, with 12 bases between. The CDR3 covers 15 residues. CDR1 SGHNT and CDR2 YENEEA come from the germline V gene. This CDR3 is CASSLGAGKADTQYF. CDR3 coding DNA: TGTGCCAGCAGCTTAGGGGCGGGAAAAGCAGATACGCAGTATTTT.

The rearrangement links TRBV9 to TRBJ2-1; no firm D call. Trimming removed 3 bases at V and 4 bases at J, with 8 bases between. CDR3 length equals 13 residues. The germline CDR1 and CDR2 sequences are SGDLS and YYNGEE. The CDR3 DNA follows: TGTGCCAGCAGCGCTGACGATTACAATGAGCAGTTCTTC. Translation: CASSADDYNEQFF. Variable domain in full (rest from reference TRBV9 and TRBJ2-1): DSGVTQTPKHLITATGQRVTLRCSPRSGDLSVYWYQQSLDQGLQFLIQYYNGEERAKGNILERFSAQQFPDLHSELNLSSLELGDSALYFCASSADDYNEQFFGPGTRLTVL.

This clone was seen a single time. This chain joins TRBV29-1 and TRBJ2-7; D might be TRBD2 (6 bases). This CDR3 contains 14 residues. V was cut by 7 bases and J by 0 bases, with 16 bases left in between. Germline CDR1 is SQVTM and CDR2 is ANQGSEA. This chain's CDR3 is CSAKRGGNSYEQYF. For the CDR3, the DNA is TGCAGCGCCAAAAGGGGCGGGAACTCCTACGAGCAGTACTTC.

CDR3 bases: TGTGCCAGCAGCGGGTCGGGAGATACGCAGTATTTT. Translating gives CASSGSGDTQYF. The rearrangement joins TRBV6-4 to TRBJ2-3; D is unclear. Deletions cut 6 bases from V and 5 bases from J, with 9 bases between. The CDR3 extends over 12 amino acids. CDR1 and CDR2 from the germline V gene are MRHNA and SNTAGT.

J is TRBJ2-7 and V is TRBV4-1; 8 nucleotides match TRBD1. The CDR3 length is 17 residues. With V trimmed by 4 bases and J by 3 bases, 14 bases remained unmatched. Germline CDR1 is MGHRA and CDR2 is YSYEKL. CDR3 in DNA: TGCGCCAGCAGCCGAGACACCCTCAGGGGGCTCTACTACGAGCAGTACTTC. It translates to CASSRDTLRGLYYEQYF.

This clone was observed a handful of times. The CDR3 loop is CASAFAGTNEKLFF. The CDR3 region has the DNA TGTGCCAGCGCCTTCGCCGGGACTAATGAAAAACTGTTTTTT. The rearrangement uses TRBV2 and TRBJ1-4, with D unclear. This CDR3 comprises 14 residues. CDR1 is SNHLY and CDR2 is FYNNEI in the germline V gene. Trimming left V 8 bases short and J 2 bases short, with 12 bases between. The whole variable domain, filled in from reference TRBV2 and TRBJ1-4, reads EPEVTQTPSHQVTQMGQEVILRCVPISNHLYFYWYRQILGQKVEFLVSFYNNEISEKSEIFDDQFSVERPDGSNFTLKIRSTKLEDSAMYFCASAFAGTNEKLFFGSGTQLSVL.

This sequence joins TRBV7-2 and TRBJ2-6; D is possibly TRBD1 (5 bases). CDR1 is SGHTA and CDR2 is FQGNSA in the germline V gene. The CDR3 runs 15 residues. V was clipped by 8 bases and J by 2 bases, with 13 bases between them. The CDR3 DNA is TGTGCCAGCGCCAAAGGGGTTGCTGGGGCCAACGTCCTGACTTTC. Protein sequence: CASAKGVAGANVLTF. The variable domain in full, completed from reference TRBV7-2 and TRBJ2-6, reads GAGVSQSPSNKVTEKGKDVELRCDPISGHTALYWYRQSLGQGLEFLIYFQGNSAPDKSGLPSDRFSAERTGGSVSTLTIQRTQQEDSAVYLCASAKGVAGANVLTFGAGSRLTVL.

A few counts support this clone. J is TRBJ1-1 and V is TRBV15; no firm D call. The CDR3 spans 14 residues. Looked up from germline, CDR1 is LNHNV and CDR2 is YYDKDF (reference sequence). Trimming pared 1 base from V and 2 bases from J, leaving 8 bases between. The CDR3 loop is CATSRVRENTEAFF. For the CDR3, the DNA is TGTGCCACCAGCAGAGTTAGGGAAAACACTGAAGCTTTCTTT.

The CDR3 protein is CASSLGDRGNIQYF. The CDR3 region has the DNA TGCGCCAGCAGCTTGGGCGACAGGGGTAACATTCAGTACTTC. The rearrangement joins TRBV5-1 to TRBJ2-4; 8 bases are a match to TRBD1. The junction had 3 bases not matched to a gene; V was cut back by 0 bases and J by 7 bases. This CDR3 spans 14 amino acids. Germline assignment: CDR1 SGHRS and CDR2 YFSETQ.

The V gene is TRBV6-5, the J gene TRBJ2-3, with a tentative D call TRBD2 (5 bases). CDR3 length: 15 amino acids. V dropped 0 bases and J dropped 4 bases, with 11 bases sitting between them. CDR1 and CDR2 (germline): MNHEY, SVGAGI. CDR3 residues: CASSYSGKGSDTQYF. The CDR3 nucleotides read TGTGCCAGCAGTTACTCCGGGAAGGGCTCAGATACGCAGTATTTT.

The CDR3: CASSLFSGAGDTQYF. The CDR3 DNA follows: TGTGCCAGCAGCTTATTTTCAGGGGCGGGGGATACGCAGTATTTT. The chain recombines TRBV9 with TRBJ2-3; the D call may be TRBD1 or TRBD2 (6 bases each). This CDR3 comprises 15 residues. Trimming left V 4 bases short and J 6 bases short, with 18 bases between. Per the germline V gene, CDR1 is SGDLS and CDR2 is YYNGEE.

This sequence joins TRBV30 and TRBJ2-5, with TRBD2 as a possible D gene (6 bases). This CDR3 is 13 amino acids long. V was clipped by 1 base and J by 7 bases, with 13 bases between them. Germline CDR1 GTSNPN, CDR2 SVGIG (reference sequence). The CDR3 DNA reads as TGTGCCTGGAGTGGACGGGACTCCAGGACCCAGTACTTC. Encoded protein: CAWSGRDSRTQYF.

CDR3 amino acids: CAWNTGWGAYNEQFF. CDR3 DNA: TGTGCCTGGAACACGGGATGGGGGGCCTACAATGAGCAGTTCTTC. The chain is built from TRBV30 and TRBJ2-1, with D possibly matching TRBD2 (6 bases). The V gene lost 4 bases and the J gene lost 2 bases, with 15 bases spanning the gap. The length of the CDR3 is 15 residues. Germline lookup yields CDR1 GTSNPN and CDR2 SVGIG (reference sequence). The whole variable domain, remainder taken from reference TRBV30 and TRBJ2-1, is SQTIHQWPATLVQPVGSPLSLECTVEGTSNPNLYWYRQAAGRGLQLLFYSVGIGQISSEVPQNLSASRPQDRQFILSSKKLLLSDSGFYLCAWNTGWGAYNEQFFGPGTRLTVL.

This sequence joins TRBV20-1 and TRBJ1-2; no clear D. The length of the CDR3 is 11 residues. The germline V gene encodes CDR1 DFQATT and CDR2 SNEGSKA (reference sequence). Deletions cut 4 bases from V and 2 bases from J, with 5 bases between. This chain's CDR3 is CSANQNYGYTF. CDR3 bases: TGCAGTGCTAACCAGAACTATGGCTACACCTTC.

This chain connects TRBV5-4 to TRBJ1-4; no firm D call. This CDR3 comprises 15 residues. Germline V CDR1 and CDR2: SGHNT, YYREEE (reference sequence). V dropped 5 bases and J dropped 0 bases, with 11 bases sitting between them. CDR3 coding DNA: TGTGCCAGCAGTGTGGACCCGGCAACTAATGAAAAACTGTTTTTT. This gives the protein CASSVDPATNEKLFF.

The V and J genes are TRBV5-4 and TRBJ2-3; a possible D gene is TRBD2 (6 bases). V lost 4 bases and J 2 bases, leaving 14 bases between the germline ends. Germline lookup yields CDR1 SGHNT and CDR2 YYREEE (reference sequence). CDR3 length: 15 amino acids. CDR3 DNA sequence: TGTGCCAGCAGCGGGGGACTGCGAATCACAGATACGCAGTATTTT. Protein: CASSGGLRITDTQYF.

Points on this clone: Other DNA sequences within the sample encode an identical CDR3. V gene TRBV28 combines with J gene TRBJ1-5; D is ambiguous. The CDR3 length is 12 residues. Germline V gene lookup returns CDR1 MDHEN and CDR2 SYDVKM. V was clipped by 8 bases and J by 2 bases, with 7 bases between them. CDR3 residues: CASETGNQPQHF. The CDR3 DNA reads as TGTGCCAGCGAAACAGGCAATCAGCCCCAGCATTTT.

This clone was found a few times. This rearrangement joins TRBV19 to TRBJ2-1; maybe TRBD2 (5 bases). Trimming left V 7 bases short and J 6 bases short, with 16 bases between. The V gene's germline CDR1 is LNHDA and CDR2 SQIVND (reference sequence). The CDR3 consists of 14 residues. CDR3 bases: TGTGCCAGTAAGGACCGAGGGAAGATCAATGAGCAGTTCTTC. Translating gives CASKDRGKINEQFF.

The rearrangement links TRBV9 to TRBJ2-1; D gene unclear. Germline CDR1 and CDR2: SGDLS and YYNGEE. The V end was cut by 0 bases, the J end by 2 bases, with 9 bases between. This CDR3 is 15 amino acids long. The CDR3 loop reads CASSVGVAAYNEQFF. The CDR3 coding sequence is TGTGCCAGCAGCGTAGGTGTGGCCGCCTACAATGAGCAGTTCTTC.

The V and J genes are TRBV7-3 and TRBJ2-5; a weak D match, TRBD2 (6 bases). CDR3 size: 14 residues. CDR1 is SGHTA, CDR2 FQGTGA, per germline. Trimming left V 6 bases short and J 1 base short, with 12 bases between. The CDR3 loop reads CASSLGGFQETQYF. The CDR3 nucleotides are TGTGCCAGCAGTCTGGGAGGCTTCCAAGAGACCCAGTACTTC.

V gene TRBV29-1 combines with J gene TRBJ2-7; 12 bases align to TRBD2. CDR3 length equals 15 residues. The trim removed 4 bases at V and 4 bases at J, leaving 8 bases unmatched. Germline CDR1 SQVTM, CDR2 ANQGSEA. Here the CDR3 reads CSVAPRLAGVYEQYF. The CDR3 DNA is TGCAGCGTTGCCCCGAGACTAGCGGGAGTATACGAGCAGTACTTC.

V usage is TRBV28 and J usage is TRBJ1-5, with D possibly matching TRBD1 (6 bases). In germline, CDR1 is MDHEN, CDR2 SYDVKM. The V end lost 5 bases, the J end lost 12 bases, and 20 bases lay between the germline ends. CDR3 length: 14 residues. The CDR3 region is CASSRPNRDKGQHF. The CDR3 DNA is TGTGCCAGCAGTCGCCCCAACCGGGACAAGGGCCAGCATTTT.

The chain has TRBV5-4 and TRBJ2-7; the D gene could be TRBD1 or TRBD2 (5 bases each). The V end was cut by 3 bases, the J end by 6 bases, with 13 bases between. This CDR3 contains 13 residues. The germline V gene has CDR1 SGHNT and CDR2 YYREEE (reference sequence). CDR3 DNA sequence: TGTGCCAGCAGCTCTGGGGGTTTTGGCGAGCAGTACTTC. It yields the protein CASSSGGFGEQYF. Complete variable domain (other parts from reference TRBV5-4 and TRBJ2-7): ETGVTQSPTHLIKTRGQQVTLRCSSQSGHNTVSWYQQALGQGPQFIFQYYREEENGRGNFPPRFSGLQFPNYSSELNVNALELDDSALYLCASSSGGFGEQYFGPGTRLTVT.

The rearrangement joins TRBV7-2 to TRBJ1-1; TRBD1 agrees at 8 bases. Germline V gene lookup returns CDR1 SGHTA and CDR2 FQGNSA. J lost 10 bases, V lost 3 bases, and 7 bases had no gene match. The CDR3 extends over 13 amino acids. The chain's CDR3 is CASSFDRGPRAFF. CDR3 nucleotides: TGTGCCAGCAGCTTCGACAGGGGCCCGAGAGCTTTCTTT. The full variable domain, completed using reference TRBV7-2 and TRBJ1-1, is GAGVSQSPSNKVTEKGKDVELRCDPISGHTALYWYRQSLGQGLEFLIYFQGNSAPDKSGLPSDRFSAERTGGSVSTLTIQRTQQEDSAVYLCASSFDRGPRAFFGQGTRLTVV.

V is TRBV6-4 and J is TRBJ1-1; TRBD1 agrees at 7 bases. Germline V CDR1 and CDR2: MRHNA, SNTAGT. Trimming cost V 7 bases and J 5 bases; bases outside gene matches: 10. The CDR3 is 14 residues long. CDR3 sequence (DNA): TGTGCCAGCACCGAGGTAGGGGGCGTTACTGAAGCTTTCTTT. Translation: CASTEVGGVTEAFF.

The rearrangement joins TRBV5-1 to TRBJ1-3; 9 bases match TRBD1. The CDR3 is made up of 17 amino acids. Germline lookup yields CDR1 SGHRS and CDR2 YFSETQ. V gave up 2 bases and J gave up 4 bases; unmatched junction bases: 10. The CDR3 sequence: CASSLQGAANLGNTIYF. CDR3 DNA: TGCGCCAGCAGCTTACAGGGGGCCGCTAACCTCGGAAACACCATATATTTT.

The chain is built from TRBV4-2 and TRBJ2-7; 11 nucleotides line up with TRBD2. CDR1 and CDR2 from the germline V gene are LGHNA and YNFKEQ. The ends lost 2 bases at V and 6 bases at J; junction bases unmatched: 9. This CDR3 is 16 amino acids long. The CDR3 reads CASSQQIAGGLGEQYF. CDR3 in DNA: TGTGCCAGCAGCCAACAAATAGCGGGAGGGCTGGGCGAGCAGTACTTC.

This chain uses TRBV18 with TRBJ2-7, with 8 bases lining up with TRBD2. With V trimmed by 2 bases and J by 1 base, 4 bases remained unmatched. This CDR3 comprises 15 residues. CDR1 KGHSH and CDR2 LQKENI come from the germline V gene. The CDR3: CASSPGSGKSYEQYF. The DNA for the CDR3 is TGTGCCAGCTCACCAGGTAGCGGGAAATCCTACGAGCAGTACTTC.